The present TCR beta chain was sequenced within a study of shared clonotypes between healthy human individuals (dated by TCRdb to 2018 to 2021). For the wider study: The cohort included three men and a couple of women between 18 and 49 years of age. For each donor, CD4 naive and CD4 memory were each run on three plates, CD8 naive on two plates, and CD8 memory on one plate. To estimate repertoire size and how much clonotypes are shared between individuals, the study performed deep sequencing of blood TCR repertoires from roughly five healthy adults. Libraries were prepared and TCR repertoires were sequenced by different laboratories using diverse techniques, in order to increase sequencing depth and limit assay-specific biases. Per donor, leukapheresis produced somewhere between about 0.94 and 9 billion PBMCs.

Using the deep immunoSEQ assay, TCR CDR3 regions were amplified from genomic DNA by multiplex PCR. Extracted genomic DNA from each cell subset was spread evenly across all wells of several immunoSEQ 96-well plates, with each plate serving as a replicate. For sorted subsets, each replicate PCR was loaded with approximately 190 ng genomic DNA, equivalent to 25,000 to 35,000 T cell genomes. Purified libraries were quantified with a Qubit 3.0 fluorometer, sized on a Bioanalyzer 2100, and re-quantified with the KAPA Library Quantification kit. Every immunoSEQ 96-well plate was sequenced on a separate single-read 150-cycle Illumina NextSeq 550 flow cell. Per the source publication's procedure: The immunoSEQ output contained only junctional sequences without quality scores, so filtering could not match that applied to full-length reads. Sequences were annotated with PyIR, a Python wrapper for IgBLAST v1.9, using IMGT germline references to assign V/J genes and CDR3. Reads with weak V/J assignments (E-value above 1e-6), missing CDR3, stop codons, out-of-frame junctions, or ambiguous translated residues were removed. V3J clonotypes were defined as sequences sharing the same inferred V gene, J gene, and CDR3 amino acid sequence. To compute the percentage overlap between repertoires, the number of shared unique clonotypes was divided by the size of the smaller repertoire. Three approaches were used to assess repertoire richness: RTK rarefaction, the Chao1 estimator, and Recon v2.1 estimates of unobserved clonotypes. Generation probabilities for all TCRbeta clonotypes obtained by the gDNA method from a few donors were computed using OLGA. TCRdb provides this immuneACCESS table in a form limited to in-frame rearrangements. Some clones are lacking; in checked studies, under half of them reflect an unresolved V gene, and why the rest are absent is not known. V, J and clone size derive from that table, while D and trimming were established from the DNA sequence. This sample is represented by about 750,000 clones; roughly 92% of them were singletons. The ten largest clones add up to 24% of the sample.

As for this clone: No cognate antigen has been identified for it. No base-level quality is on record; no much larger clone is a single base apart.

Paper-wide results and their limitations: Naive subsets generally had larger estimated clonotype richness than memory subsets. Compared with non-shared clonotypes, clonotypes shared by all four sorted-subset donors had higher generation probabilities. Even with the large sequencing depth, rarefaction of the sorted-subset datasets indicated that sequencing was incomplete. Based on pairwise subsampling, the degree of clonotype sharing among donors was expected to be affected by sequencing depth. Across a few donors, about 4.5% of naive CD4, around 3.5% of naive CD8, around 2.5% of memory CD4, and approximately 0.4% of memory CD8 clonotypes were shared. The small number of donors limited the genetic and exposure-history diversity represented. Sampling was restricted to blood, and TCR repertoires in tissues likely differ from the TCR repertoires found in blood.

Via the germline V gene, CDR1 is MGHDK and CDR2 SYGVNS. Trimming leaves V shorter by 6 bases and J shorter by 4 bases, with the junction holding 7 bases beyond the gene matches. Taken from cysteine to phenylalanine, the CDR3 has 14 residues. Left in the record is the CDR3 DNA by itself, 42 bases read in frame from the first base. For the CD8 naive samples, CD45RO-negative cells were positively selected for CCR7, yielding a CD45RA+CCR7+ population from which TemRA cells were excluded. The donors were healthy, HIV-negative adults with no recently reported acute infections or vaccinations. All donors were Caucasian adults living in Nashville, Tennessee, USA. After blood collection by leukapheresis, PBMCs were isolated using Ficoll-Histopaque density gradient centrifugation and then cryopreserved in the vapor phase of liquid nitrogen. Purity and quantity of every magnetically sorted T cell population were checked by analytical flow cytometry. Genomic DNA was isolated from each sorted fraction and quantified by UV absorbance on a Nanodrop 2000c.

The TCR sequence derives from a young man in good health. The sample consisted of naive CD8+ T cells sorted from blood. According to the study, the label for this sample's cell subset or site signals: CD45RA+CCR7+. The rearrangement joined TRBV25-1 to TRBJ2-3; 7 central bases correspond to TRBD1. Read as DNA, the sequence is TGTGCCAGCAGGGGACAGTATGCTGCAGATACGCAGTATTTT. Its amino acids are CASRGQYAADTQYF.